These 6 T cell receptor beta chains were all obtained from the same sample, sequenced in a study of vaccination and CD4 T cells after COVID-19. Antigens for these TCRs are unknown. As to treatment: roughly 10-day PBMC culture with coronavirus spike peptide pools or control peptides (ViraFEST assay). With the Oncomine TCR Beta short-read assay, DNA from cultured CD4+ T cells was sequenced. MiXCR, run by TCRdb on the PCR reads, gives a single entry per CDR3 protein. The table includes 17,000 or so distinct CDR3 sequences, around 40% detected once. Specimen: CD4+ T cells from blood, cultured in vitro, collected before SARS-CoV-2 vaccination. All receptors derive from a human donor who had recovered from COVID-19.

The rearrangement uses TRBV19 and TRBJ2-1; 7 bases fit TRBD2. From germline, CDR1 is LNHDA and CDR2 SQIVND (reference sequence). The CDR3 runs 15 residues. Unmatched junction bases numbered 9, after V lost 8 bases and J lost 2 bases. The CDR3 reads CASGRSGIAYNEQFF. CDR3 nucleotides: TGTGCCAGTGGTAGGAGCGGGATCGCCTACAATGAGCAGTTCTTC.

This clonotype was seen a few times. The rearrangement uses TRBV25-1 and TRBJ1-2; 8 positions agree with TRBD1. CDR3 length equals 15 residues. Germline CDR1 MGHDK, CDR2 SYGVNS. J was trimmed by 4 bases and V by 1 base; bases with no gene match: 5. The CDR3 DNA reads as TGTGCCAGCAGTGAATGGTCAGGGGGCCTCTATGGCTACACCTTC. Translating gives CASSEWSGGLYGYTF.

This clonotype was counted a few times. The J gene is TRBJ1-2, the V gene TRBV21-1; TRBD1 is the table's D call, not checked against the DNA. TRBV21-1 is shown as a pseudogene. CDR3 length equals 15 residues. The CDR3 region has the DNA TGTGCCAGCAGCAAGAGATTGACAGGCCCCTATGGCTACACCTTC. The encoded protein is CASSKRLTGPYGYTF.

This clonotype was detected a few times. The rearrangement uses TRBV2 and TRBJ2-3; 7 nucleotides agree with TRBD2. The CDR3 totals 12 residues. The ends lost 4 bases at V and 14 bases at J; junction bases unmatched: 9. The germline gives CDR1 SNHLY, CDR2 FYNNEI. For the CDR3, the DNA is TGTGCCAGCAGTGCCCCCCCGCGGGAGCCGTATTTT. Encoded protein: CASSAPPREPYF.

This clonotype has just a few counts. The chain combines TRBV28 with TRBJ1-6; D is unresolved. The CDR3 spans 13 residues. V was trimmed by 5 bases and J by 14 bases, leaving 16 bases between them. Germline values: CDR1 MDHEN, CDR2 SYDVKM. CDR3 loop: CASSKPERVTLHF. CDR3 bases: TGTGCCAGCAGTAAACCGGAGAGGGTAACCCTCCACTTT.

The chain has TRBV6-5 and TRBJ1-2; D call uncertain. V dropped 0 bases and J dropped 8 bases, with 10 bases sitting between them. Germline V CDR1 and CDR2: MNHEY, SVGAGI. The CDR3 is made up of 13 amino acids. The CDR3 loop reads CASSYSSQPGYTF. Written as DNA, the CDR3 is TGTGCCAGCAGTTACTCGTCCCAGCCCGGCTACACCTTC.